This TCR beta chain was recovered during a study of T-cell memory formation after mild COVID-19. Each CDR3 protein is one row after TCRdb ran MiXCR on the 5' RACE reads. The data show 190,000 or so distinct CDR3 sequences, with under 12% seen just once and around 3.3% held by the top ten. V shed 1 base and J 5 bases; nucleotides not matched to a gene: 10. The CDR3 length is 18 residues. The sequencing sample was made of PBMCs or a T cell subset sorted from them (not recorded which). This TCR came from a man aged 18 to 30 who had mild COVID-19 (a few samples of this study predate the infection). Cell type and time point are not known. The rearrangement joins TRBV12-3 or TRBV12-4 to TRBJ2-2; TRBD1 agrees at 10 bases. CDR3 coding DNA: TGTGCCAGCAGTTTAGACCATCGGACAGGGGGAAAGACCGGGGAGCTGTTTTTT. It is translated as CASSLDHRTGGKTGELFF.